This T cell receptor (beta chain) was sequenced for a study of T-cell memory formation after mild COVID-19. Study information: TCR clusters were largely donor specific.

TCRdb itself ran the 5' RACE reads through MiXCR, one entry per CDR3 protein. Altogether 150,000 or so distinct CDR3 sequences are present, more than 9% being singletons, with the ten largest covering 3.8%. Study-level points and caveats: The study found contracting CD4+ clones mainly in CM and EM and contracting CD8+ clones in EMRA.

Germline CDR1 and CDR2: SGHRS and YFSETQ. This CDR3 is built from 15 residues. V shed 0 bases, J shed 5 bases, and the junction held 0 bases outside the gene matches. This clonotype was picked up many times. What it binds is unknown. The gene calls are TRBV5-1 and TRBJ2-1; TRBD2 matches 12 bases. This TCR derives from a man aged 18 to 30 who had mild COVID-19 (a few samples of this study predate the infection). Cell type and time point are not known. Sequenced input: PBMCs or a T cell subset sorted from them (not recorded which). CDR3 DNA: TGCGCCAGCAGCTTGGGACTAGCGGGGGACAATGAGCAGTTCTTC. Protein: CASSLGLAGDNEQFF.